Each of the 3 T cell receptor beta chains below was sequenced from the same sample in a study of cytomegalovirus exposure and HLA in healthy donors. Primers included in the PCR were 60 Vbeta and 13 Jbeta primers. Assay: immunoSEQ multiplex PCR; the TCRdb copy retains only in-frame clones and omits some. The table shows approximately 200,000 clones, with around four fifths occurring only once. Sequenced material: PBMCs. The receptors were sampled from a woman in her forties or fifties in good health and CMV-seropositive.

The gene calls are TRBV7-3 and TRBJ2-6; 11 positions agree with TRBD1. This CDR3 region has 18 residues. With V trimmed by 5 bases and J by 4 bases, 10 bases remained unmatched. The germline V gene encodes CDR1 SGHTA and CDR2 FQGTGA. The CDR3 sequence: CASSARTGGFSGANVLTF. In nucleotides, the CDR3 is TGTGCCAGCAGCGCCCGGACAGGGGGCTTCTCCGGGGCCAACGTCCTGACTTTC.

The chain recombines TRBV28 with TRBJ2-3, with a tentative D call TRBD1 (5 bases). V was cut by 8 bases and J by 5 bases, with 20 bases left in between. Germline assignment: CDR1 MDHEN and CDR2 SYDVKM. The length of the CDR3 is 15 residues. In DNA, the CDR3 is TGTGCCAGCTCCCGACTCAGGGCCGAGGAAGATACGCAGTATTTT. It specifies CASSRLRAEEDTQYF.

This chain uses TRBV4-3 with TRBJ1-2; 7 bases map to TRBD1. The germline V gene encodes CDR1 LGHNA and CDR2 YSLEER. V was pared by 0 bases and J by 1 base, with 8 bases of the junction left unmatched. The CDR3 is 17 amino acids. The CDR3 nucleotides are TGCGCCAGCAGCCAAGATGAAGAACAGGGGCTTAACTATGGCTACACCTTC. Translation gives CASSQDEEQGLNYGYTF.